The 27 T cell receptor beta chains in this list originate from one sample, sequenced in a study of blood T cell repertoires in COVID-19. Sequenced by immunoSEQ multiplex PCR; TCRdb stores in-frame clones only, minus some. The sample includes 66,000 or so clones, 80% seen only once; the top ten take about 9.8%. Sequencing was performed on peripheral blood. All receptors come from a human donor in a cohort sampled during active COVID-19.

The chain is built from TRBV27 and TRBJ2-5; 7 nucleotides match TRBD1. The CDR3 loop spans 18 amino acids. Trimming removed 2 bases from V and 2 bases from J; junction bases left unmatched: 14. Germline values: CDR1 MNHEY, CDR2 SMNVEV (reference sequence). CDR3 nucleotide sequence: TGTGCCAGCAGTTTACGTACACCTTCGACAGGGCGACAAGAGACCCAGTACTTC. Its protein product is CASSLRTPSTGRQETQYF.

The chain employs TRBV7-2 and TRBJ1-5, with no clear D. Trimming left V 3 bases short and J 2 bases short, with 14 bases between. The CDR3 has 16 residues. CDR1 and CDR2 from the germline V gene are SGHTA and FQGNSA. In DNA, the CDR3 is TGTGCCAGCAGCTTTTTTGGGAGTGGTCGCAATCAGCCCCAGCATTTT. This sequence encodes CASSFFGSGRNQPQHF. The full variable domain, in which reference TRBV7-2 and TRBJ1-5 provide the parts outside the CDR3, is GAGVSQSPSNKVTEKGKDVELRCDPISGHTALYWYRQSLGQGLEFLIYFQGNSAPDKSGLPSDRFSAERTGGSVSTLTIQRTQQEDSAVYLCASSFFGSGRNQPQHFGDGTRLSIL.

The chain has TRBV29-1 and TRBJ2-7, with a possible D match to TRBD2 (5 bases). CDR3 size: 14 residues. Looked up from germline, CDR1 is SQVTM and CDR2 is ANQGSEA. Trimming left V 4 bases short and J 5 bases short, with 18 bases between. The CDR3 reads CSVVSSRKRHEQYF. The CDR3 DNA is TGCAGCGTTGTCTCTAGCCGGAAGCGCCACGAGCAGTACTTC.

This clone is medium-sized. The CDR3 DNA is TGTGCCAGTGGGGGGACGGGATTTAGCAATCAGCCCCAGCATTTT. Amino acid sequence: CASGGTGFSNQPQHF. The chain couples TRBV19 to TRBJ1-5, with D maybe TRBD1 (5 bases). The germline V gene has CDR1 LNHDA and CDR2 SQIVND (reference sequence). The germline V and J ends were trimmed by 8 bases and 0 bases, with 14 bases remaining between them. This CDR3 has 15 residues.

This clone was seen only once. V gene TRBV2 combines with J gene TRBJ1-6; 9 nucleotides match TRBD1. Germline values: CDR1 SNHLY, CDR2 FYNNEI. The CDR3 consists of 13 residues. With V trimmed by 8 bases and J by 10 bases, 6 bases remained unmatched. The CDR3: CASRDRGRSPLHF. The CDR3 DNA reads as TGTGCCAGCCGAGACAGGGGGAGGTCACCCCTCCACTTT.

The CDR3 sequence: CASKNAVANYGYTF. The CDR3 nucleotides are TGTGCCAGCAAAAACGCGGTAGCTAACTATGGCTACACCTTC. The J gene is TRBJ1-2, the V gene TRBV7-2; D is uncertain. The CDR3 totals 14 residues. V shed 7 bases and J shed 0 bases, with 12 bases lying between them. Germline lookup yields CDR1 SGHTA and CDR2 FQGNSA.

V and J are TRBV29-1 and TRBJ1-3; D unclear. This CDR3 region has 12 residues. V lost 7 bases to trimming and J lost 3 bases, with 10 bases between them. CDR1 and CDR2 from the germline V gene are SQVTM and ANQGSEA. CDR3 sequence (DNA): TGCAGCGCCCTCTTCGGTGGAAACACCATATATTTT. Its translation: CSALFGGNTIYF.

The rearrangement links TRBV12-3 or TRBV12-4 to TRBJ2-7, with D perhaps TRBD2 (6 bases). The CDR3 is made up of 13 amino acids. Trimming took 6 bases from V and 4 from J, leaving 13 bases between them. The CDR3 region has the DNA TGTGCCAGCAGGTCGGGAGAATCATACGAGCAGTACTTC. It specifies CASRSGESYEQYF.

This clone was counted a few times. V usage is TRBV11-2 and J usage is TRBJ1-6, with 8 bases that match TRBD1. Germline-derived CDR1 and CDR2 are SGHAT and FQNNGV. The CDR3 has 15 residues. The ends lost 2 bases at V and 7 bases at J; junction bases unmatched: 4. CDR3 loop: CASSLQGQENSPLHF. As DNA, the CDR3 is TGTGCCAGCAGCTTACAGGGACAGGAGAATTCACCCCTCCACTTT.

The chain is built from TRBV11-3 and TRBJ2-1; TRBD2 aligns across 7 bases. CDR1 is SGHNT and CDR2 is YENEEA in the germline V gene. V lost 1 base and J lost 5; bases outside the gene matches: 2. The CDR3 length is 14 residues. Written as DNA, the CDR3 is TGTGCCAGCAGCTTAGGGGGGAGGGACAATGAGCAGTTCTTC. Protein sequence: CASSLGGRDNEQFF.

Regarding this clone: This CDR3 is also generated by other DNA sequences in the sample. This chain joins TRBV9 and TRBJ2-7; a possible D gene is TRBD1 (6 bases). The V gene lost 0 bases and the J gene lost 2 bases, with 9 bases spanning the gap. Germline CDR1 SGDLS, CDR2 YYNGEE. The CDR3 is 14 residues long. The CDR3 DNA reads as TGTGCCAGCAGCGTAGGGCAGGGGACCTACGAGCAGTACTTC. Translation: CASSVGQGTYEQYF.

The chain carries TRBV28 and TRBJ2-6; no reliable D call. There are 17 residues in the CDR3. Per germline, CDR1 MDHEN and CDR2 SYDVKM. Trimming took off 3 bases at V and 0 bases at J, with 12 bases between the two ends. The DNA for the CDR3 is TGTGCCAGCAGTTTTGGTGGCAGTTACTCTGGGGCCAACGTCCTGACTTTC. It translates to CASSFGGSYSGANVLTF.

This sequence joins TRBV10-3 and TRBJ2-2, with 8 bases fitting TRBD1. Germline lookup yields CDR1 ENHRY and CDR2 SYGVKD. The CDR3 loop spans 13 amino acids. J was trimmed by 4 bases and V by 9 bases; bases with no gene match: 4. CDR3 protein: CAIATGGTGELFF. CDR3 DNA: TGTGCCATAGCCACAGGGGGCACCGGGGAGCTGTTTTTT.

The gene calls are TRBV2 and TRBJ2-3; 11 bases fit TRBD2. Germline values: CDR1 SNHLY, CDR2 FYNNEI. CDR3 length equals 14 residues. V dropped 6 bases and J dropped 8; count of bases not matched to a gene: 7. The DNA of the CDR3 is TGTGCCAGCAGCCCCCGGGGACTAGCGGCTACGCAGTATTTT. It encodes CASSPRGLAATQYF. Using reference TRBV2 and TRBJ2-3 for the parts outside the CDR3, the full variable domain is EPEVTQTPSHQVTQMGQEVILRCVPISNHLYFYWYRQILGQKVEFLVSFYNNEISEKSEIFDDQFSVERPDGSNFTLKIRSTKLEDSAMYFCASSPRGLAATQYFGPGTRLTVL.

The chain joins TRBV7-8 to TRBJ2-1, with 13 bases matching TRBD2. The ends lost 4 bases at V and 8 bases at J; junction bases unmatched: 5. Per the germline V gene, CDR1 is SGHVS and CDR2 is FQNEAQ. This CDR3 is 15 amino acids long. For the CDR3, the DNA is TGTGCCAGCAGCTCCACTAGCGGGAGGGCCTATGAGCAGTTCTTC. Its translation: CASSSTSGRAYEQFF.

CDR3 in DNA: TGTGCCAGCAGCATGAGCGGGAGGGCGGGTTTCGAGCAGTACTTC. Translated, it gives CASSMSGRAGFEQYF. The V gene is TRBV4-2, the J gene TRBJ2-7, with TRBD2 matching 10 bases. With 5 bases clipped from V and 6 bases from J, the junction kept 10 bases outside the gene matches. Germline V gives CDR1 LGHNA, CDR2 YNFKEQ. The CDR3 has 15 residues.

This rearrangement joins TRBV7-8 to TRBJ1-2; D may be TRBD1 (5 bases). The CDR3 is 16 residues long. The germline gives CDR1 SGHVS, CDR2 FQNEAQ. V was cut by 0 bases and J by 4 bases, with 15 bases left in between. The CDR3 nucleotides read TGTGCCAGCAGCTTAGCAGCCCGCCAGGGTGGCTATGGCTACACCTTC. Translated: CASSLAARQGGYGYTF. Combining the CDR3 with reference TRBV7-8 and TRBJ1-2 gives the whole variable domain GAGVSQSPRYKVAKRGQDVALRCDPISGHVSLFWYQQALGQGPEFLTYFQNEAQLDKSGLPSDRFFAERPEGSVSTLKIQRTQQEDSAVYLCASSLAARQGGYGYTFGSGTRLTVV.

The rearrangement joins TRBV30 to TRBJ2-7; 10 bases line up with TRBD1. The CDR3 contains 14 residues. Per the germline V gene, CDR1 is GTSNPN and CDR2 is SVGIG (reference sequence). V lost 1 base, J lost 4 bases, and 4 bases stayed unmatched. CDR3 region: CAWSGGTGAYEQYF. CDR3 nucleotide sequence: TGTGCCTGGAGTGGAGGGACAGGGGCGTACGAGCAGTACTTC.

The count of this clone is one. The chain has TRBV28 and TRBJ2-6; TRBD1 matches 7 bases. The CDR3 extends over 18 amino acids. V gave up 3 bases and J gave up 5 bases; unmatched junction bases: 13. Germline V gives CDR1 MDHEN, CDR2 SYDVKM. The CDR3 bases are TGTGCCAGCAGTTTGACGGCGGCAGGGGGTACCCGGGCCAACGTCCTGACTTTC. Its protein product is CASSLTAAGGTRANVLTF.

The count of this clone is one. J is TRBJ1-2 and V is TRBV19, with 7 bases aligning to TRBD1. The junction had 13 bases not matched to a gene; V was cut back by 6 bases and J by 3 bases. The length of the CDR3 is 16 residues. Germline values: CDR1 LNHDA, CDR2 SQIVND (reference sequence). CDR3 nucleotide sequence: TGTGCCAGTAGGCAGACCAACAGGGGTAAAGACTATGGCTACACCTTC. It is translated as CASRQTNRGKDYGYTF. Full variable domain (rest looked up from reference TRBV19 and TRBJ1-2): DGGITQSPKYLFRKEGQNVTLSCEQNLNHDAMYWYRQDPGQGLRLIYYSQIVNDFQKGDIAEGYSVSREKKESFPLTVTSAQKNPTAFYLCASRQTNRGKDYGYTFGSGTRLTVV.

The chain recombines TRBV9 with TRBJ2-1, with 9 bases aligning to TRBD2. The CDR3 covers 15 residues. Germline trimming cut 2 bases from V and 3 bases from J; bases unmatched to any gene: 3. Germline V lookup: CDR1 SGDLS, CDR2 YYNGEE. Here the CDR3 reads CASSVSGGGYNEQFF. The CDR3 DNA sequence: TGTGCCAGCAGCGTTAGCGGGGGCGGCTACAATGAGCAGTTCTTC.

The chain employs TRBV7-9 and TRBJ2-4; 8 bases are shared with TRBD2. The CDR3 covers 15 residues. Per germline, CDR1 SEHNR and CDR2 FQNEAQ (reference sequence). The V and J ends lost 5 bases and 1 base, in that order; junction bases with no gene match: 4. For the CDR3, the DNA is TGTGCCAGCAGCCCCCGGGGGGGTGCCAAAAACATTCAGTACTTC. It yields the protein CASSPRGGAKNIQYF.

The rearrangement links TRBV5-4 to TRBJ2-5; D call uncertain. Per germline, CDR1 SGHNT and CDR2 YYREEE (reference sequence). V lost 5 bases and J 1 base, leaving 9 bases between the germline ends. CDR3 length equals 13 residues. The CDR3 region has the DNA TGTGCCAGCAGTTCCCGGTTCCAAGAGACCCAGTACTTC. It specifies CASSSRFQETQYF.

This clone was observed a single time. V and J are TRBV3-1 (or the pseudogene TRBV3-2) and TRBJ2-7; 7 bases line up with TRBD1. Trimming took 1 base from V and 1 from J; bases not matched to a gene: 22. CDR1 is LGHDT and CDR2 is YNNKEL in the germline V gene (reference sequence). The CDR3 extends over 21 amino acids. CDR3 sequence reads: CASSQGTGFGPSKSHSYEQYF. The CDR3 DNA is TGTGCCAGCAGCCAAGGGACAGGTTTTGGACCAAGCAAATCCCATTCCTACGAGCAGTACTTC.

CDR3 region: CASSLGRGGPQHF. Here the CDR3 DNA reads TGTGCCAGCAGTCTAGGGCGAGGGGGGCCCCAGCATTTT. This sequence joins TRBV27 and TRBJ1-5, with a weak D call TRBD1 (6 bases). V lost 5 bases and J lost 9, with 14 bases in between. From germline, CDR1 is MNHEY and CDR2 SMNVEV (reference sequence). The CDR3 is made up of 13 amino acids.

This clone was found once. This CDR3 is CAWSGLAGVQEQYF. The CDR3 bases are TGTGCCTGGAGTGGACTAGCGGGAGTGCAGGAGCAGTACTTC. The V and J genes are TRBV30 and TRBJ2-7; 12 bases are a match to TRBD2. V trimming: 1 base; J trimming: 7 bases; junction bases outside the gene matches: 5. There are 14 residues in the CDR3. From germline, CDR1 is GTSNPN and CDR2 SVGIG (reference sequence).

The chain couples TRBV7-2 to TRBJ2-3; 12 positions match TRBD2. The V segment lost 3 bases and the J segment 0 bases; nucleotides outside the gene matches: 4. Germline V gives CDR1 SGHTA, CDR2 FQGNSA. CDR3 length: 17 residues. The CDR3 nucleotides read TGTGCCAGCAGCTTGGCTAGCGGGAGGGTTAGCACAGATACGCAGTATTTT. Translated: CASSLASGRVSTDTQYF.